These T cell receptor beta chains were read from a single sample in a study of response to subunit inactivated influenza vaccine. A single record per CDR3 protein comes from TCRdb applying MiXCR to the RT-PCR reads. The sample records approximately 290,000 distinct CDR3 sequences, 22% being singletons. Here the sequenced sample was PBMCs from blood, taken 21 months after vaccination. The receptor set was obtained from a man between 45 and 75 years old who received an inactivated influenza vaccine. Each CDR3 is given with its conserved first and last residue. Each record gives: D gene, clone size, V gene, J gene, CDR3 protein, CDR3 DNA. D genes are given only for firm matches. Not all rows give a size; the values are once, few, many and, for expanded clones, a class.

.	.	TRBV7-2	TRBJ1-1	CASSLNRVWVEAFF	TGTGCCAGCAGCCTAAACAGGGTTTGGGTTGAAGCTTTCTTT
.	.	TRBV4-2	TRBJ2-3	CASSQPQGSSTDTQYF	TGTGCCAGCAGCCAGCCGCAGGGTTCTAGCACAGATACGCAGTATTTT
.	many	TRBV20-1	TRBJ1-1	CSANPPVNTEAFF	TGCAGTGCTAATCCACCTGTGAACACTGAAGCTTTCTTT
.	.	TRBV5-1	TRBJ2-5	CASSPTSGSRSGASETQYF	TGCGCCAGCAGCCCCACTTCCGGAAGCAGAAGTGGTGCAAGTGAGACCCAGTACTTC
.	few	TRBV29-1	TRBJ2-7	CSVKEGVLYEQYF	TGCAGTGTTAAAGAGGGTGTTTTGTACGAGCAGTACTTC
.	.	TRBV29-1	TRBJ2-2	CSVRGGWSGELFF	TGCAGCGTGAGGGGGGGTTGGTCCGGGGAGCTGTTTTTT
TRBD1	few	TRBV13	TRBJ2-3	CASSFRGSTDTQYF	TGTGCCAGCAGCTTCAGGGGGTCCACAGATACGCAGTATTTT
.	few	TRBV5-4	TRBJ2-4	CASSRGTENIQYF	TGTGCCAGCAGCCGAGGGACGGAAAACATTCAGTACTTC
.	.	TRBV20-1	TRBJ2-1	CSASSRSSYNEQFF	TGCAGTGCTAGTTCGCGGAGCTCCTACAATGAGCAGTTCTTC
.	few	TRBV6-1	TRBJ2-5	CASSDFIEDPWSPQYF	TGTGCCAGCAGTGATTTCATAGAAGACCCCTGGTCGCCCCAGTACTTC
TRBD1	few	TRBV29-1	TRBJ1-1	CSVDSRDRRVNTEAFF	TGCAGCGTTGATAGCCGGGACAGGCGAGTGAACACTGAAGCTTTCTTT
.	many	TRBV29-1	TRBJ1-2	CSVDRGPSYGYTF	TGCAGCGTTGATCGTGGACCCTCCTACGGCTACACCTTC
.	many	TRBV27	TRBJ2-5	CASSFLGEVETQYF	TGTGCCAGCAGTTTCTTGGGGGAGGTTGAGACCCAGTACTTC
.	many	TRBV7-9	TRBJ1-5	CASSLKNQPQHF	TGTGCCAGCAGCTTAAAGAATCAGCCCCAGCATTTT
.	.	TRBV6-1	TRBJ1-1	CASSQGQGGVAFF	TGTGCCAGCAGTCAAGGCCAGGGCGGTGTGGCTTTCTTT
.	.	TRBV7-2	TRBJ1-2	CASSRVSRGYGYTF	TGTGCCAGCAGCCGCGTGTCCAGGGGCTATGGCTACACCTTC
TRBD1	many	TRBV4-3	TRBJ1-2	CASSQDRGGGYTF	TGCGCCAGCAGCCAGGACAGGGGCGGTGGCTACACCTTC
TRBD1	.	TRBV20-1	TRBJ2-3	CSEPSWPGTGGEGPTQYF	TGCAGTGAACCATCGTGGCCCGGGACAGGGGGCGAGGGGCCTACGCAGTATTTT
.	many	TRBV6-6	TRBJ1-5	CASSPRVQPQHF	TGTGCCAGCAGTCCCAGGGTTCAGCCCCAGCATTTT
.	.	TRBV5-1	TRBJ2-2	CASSFRSAGTGELFF	TGCGCCAGCAGCTTTAGGTCAGCGGGCACCGGGGAGCTGTTTTTT
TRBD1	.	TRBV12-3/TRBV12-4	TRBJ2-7	CASTLGQGVGEQYF	TGTGCCAGCACCTTGGGACAGGGGGTCGGGGAGCAGTACTTC
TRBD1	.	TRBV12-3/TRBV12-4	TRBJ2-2	CASSSPTGAAGELFF	TGTGCCAGCAGCTCACCAACAGGGGCGGCCGGGGAGCTGTTTTTT
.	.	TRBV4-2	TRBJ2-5	CASSQEGVQETQYF	TGTGCCAGCAGCCAAGAGGGGGTTCAAGAGACCCAGTACTTC
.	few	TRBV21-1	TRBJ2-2	CASSNDTTGGPNTGELFF	TGTGCCAGCAGCAATGATACGACAGGGGGACCAAACACCGGGGAGCTGTTTTTT
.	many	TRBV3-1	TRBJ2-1	CASSPRMGNEQFF	TGTGCCAGCAGCCCCCGCATGGGCAATGAGCAGTTCTTC
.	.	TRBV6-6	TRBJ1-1	CASSYSRLEAFF	TGTGCCAGCAGTTACTCGCGGTTGGAAGCTTTCTTT
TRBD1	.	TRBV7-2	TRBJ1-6	CASSFRGPAYNSPLHF	TGTGCCAGCAGCTTCAGGGGGCCCGCTTATAATTCACCCCTCCACTTT
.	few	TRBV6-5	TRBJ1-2	CASSYSENYGYTF	TGTGCCAGCAGTTATAGTGAAAACTATGGCTACACCTTC
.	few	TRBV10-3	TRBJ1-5	CAISGGQGSRPQHF	TGTGCCATCAGCGGGGGACAAGGGTCCCGGCCCCAGCATTTT
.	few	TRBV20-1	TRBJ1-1	CSARVRGGRGTEAFF	TGCAGTGCTAGAGTGAGGGGGGGAAGGGGCACTGAAGCTTTCTTT
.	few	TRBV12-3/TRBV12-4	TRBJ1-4	CASRGRFNEKLFF	TGTGCCAGCAGGGGACGGTTTAATGAAAAACTGTTTTTT
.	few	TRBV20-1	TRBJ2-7	CSARDQGNTLGEQYF	TGCAGTGCTAGAGATCAGGGTAATACTTTGGGCGAGCAGTACTTC
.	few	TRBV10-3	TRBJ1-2	CAISDQGLGGYTF	TGTGCCATCAGTGATCAGGGGCTGGGAGGCTACACCTTC
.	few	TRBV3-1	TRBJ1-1	CASSQEETANTEAFF	TGTGCCAGCAGCCAAGAAGAAACAGCGAACACTGAAGCTTTCTTT
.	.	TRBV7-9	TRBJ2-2	CASSPGIWANTGELFF	TGTGCCAGCAGCCCCGGCATCTGGGCGAACACCGGGGAGCTGTTTTTT
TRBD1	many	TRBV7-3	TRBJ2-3	CASSSLQGPDTQYF	TGTGCCAGCAGCTCACTACAGGGGCCAGATACGCAGTATTTT
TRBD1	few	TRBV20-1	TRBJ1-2	CSAWDSLYGYTF	TGCAGTGCTTGGGACAGCCTTTATGGCTACACCTTC
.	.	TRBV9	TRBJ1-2	CASSPPAINYGYTF	TGTGCCAGCAGCCCACCAGCAATTAACTATGGCTACACCTTC
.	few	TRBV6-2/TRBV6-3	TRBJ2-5	CASSYGGQETQYF	TGTGCCAGCAGTTATGGGGGCCAAGAGACCCAGTACTTC
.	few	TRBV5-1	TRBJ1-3	CASSLERQNSGNTIYF	TGCGCCAGCAGCTTGGAGCGGCAGAACTCTGGAAACACCATATATTTT
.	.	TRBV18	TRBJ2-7	CASSPSIYEQYF	TGTGCCAGCTCACCATCAATCTACGAGCAGTACTTC
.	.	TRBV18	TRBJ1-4	CASSQRTSDRTNEKLFF	TGTGCCAGCTCACAAAGAACCTCGGACAGAACTAATGAAAAACTGTTTTTT
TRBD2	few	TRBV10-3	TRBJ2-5	CAISESPAGGETQYF	TGTGCCATCAGTGAGTCCCCAGCGGGAGGGGAGACCCAGTACTTC
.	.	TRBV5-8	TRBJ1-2	CASSYHRVGYGYTF	TGTGCCAGCAGCTACCACAGGGTTGGCTATGGCTACACCTTC
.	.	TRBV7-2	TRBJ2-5	CASSISVQETQYF	TGTGCCAGCAGTATTAGCGTTCAAGAGACCCAGTACTTC
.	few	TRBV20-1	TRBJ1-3	CSARDPAYSGNTIYF	TGCAGTGCTAGAGATCCGGCTTACTCTGGAAACACCATATATTTT
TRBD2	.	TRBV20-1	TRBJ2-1	CSASRGGRAYNEQFF	TGCAGTGCCTCACGGGGCGGGAGGGCATACAATGAGCAGTTCTTC
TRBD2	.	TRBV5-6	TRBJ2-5	CASTPLGSGGPGETQYF	TGTGCCAGCACCCCTCTCGGCAGCGGGGGCCCTGGGGAGACCCAGTACTTC
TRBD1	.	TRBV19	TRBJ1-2	CASSSQRDRGNYGYTF	TGTGCCAGTAGTAGCCAACGGGACAGGGGCAACTATGGCTACACCTTC
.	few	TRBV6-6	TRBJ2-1	CASSYGGHEFF	TGTGCCAGCAGTTACGGGGGCCATGAGTTCTTC
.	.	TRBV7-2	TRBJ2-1	CASSLTRGSEQFF	TGTGCCAGCAGCTTAACCAGGGGAAGCGAGCAGTTCTTC
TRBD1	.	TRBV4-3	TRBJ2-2	CASSPGTGPNTGELFF	TGCGCCAGCAGCCCAGGGACAGGACCGAACACCGGGGAGCTGTTTTTT
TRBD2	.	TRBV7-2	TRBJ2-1	CASSLVGLDSYNEQFF	TGTGCCAGCAGCTTAGTAGGACTAGACTCCTACAATGAGCAGTTCTTC
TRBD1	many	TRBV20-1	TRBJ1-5	CSARDRANQPQHF	TGCAGTGCTCGGGACAGGGCGAATCAGCCCCAGCATTTT
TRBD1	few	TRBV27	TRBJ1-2	CASSPRGTDNYGYTF	TGTGCCAGCAGTCCCAGGGGGACCGACAACTATGGCTACACCTTC
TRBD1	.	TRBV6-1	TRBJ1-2	CASTKNRGPIYGYTF	TGTGCCAGCACCAAAAACAGGGGGCCCATCTATGGCTACACCTTC
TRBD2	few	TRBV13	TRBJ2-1	CASSLVVSGATYNEQFF	TGTGCCAGCAGCTTAGTAGTTAGCGGGGCTACCTACAATGAGCAGTTCTTC
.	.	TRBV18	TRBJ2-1	CASSPEGVSYNEQFF	TGTGCCAGCTCACCAGAGGGCGTCTCCTACAATGAGCAGTTCTTC